This T cell receptor (beta chain) was identified during a study of blood T cell repertoires in COVID-19 (dated by TCRdb to between 2020 and 2021). Context from the whole study: Collaborator samples came from the United States, Italy and Spain and covered acute and convalescent phases of COVID-19. The material from the prospective study consisted of cDNA or gDNA derived from T cells, B-cell-depleted T cells, or PBMCs. Where HLA class I and class II types were available, the types were taken from metadata supplied by the sample provider, not from assay-based typing. The repertoires were released in a freely available public database meant as a resource for research on the immune response to SARS-CoV-2. Samples were obtained from the ongoing ImmuneRACE study (first 160 participants) and from over 1,000 subjects provided by 6 global collaborators. The dataset comprised deeply sampled blood TCRbeta repertoires from subjects exposed to, actively infected with, or recovered from COVID-19. The sample metadata nearly always contained a de-identified subject ID, COVID-19 status, age in years and sex.

As for this clone: It lacks a known antigen. The sample holds no much larger clone one base away, and base qualities are not on file.

The immunoSEQ Assay, a bias-controlled multiplex PCR, was used to amplify TCRbeta CDR3 regions from genomic DNA. The study's processing was this. The number of nucleated cells in each sample was estimated by amplification of reference gene primers within the assay. To quantify the absolute abundance of each unique TCRbeta CDR3 rearrangement, sequence reads were collapsed and filtered. For each sample, productive Simpson clonality was calculated as the square root of Simpson's diversity index over productive rearrangements. TCRdb carries this immuneACCESS record with in-frame sequences only. Its versions omit some clonotypes, under half of them owing to an unresolved V gene in the studies checked, with the rest unexplained. The DNA was the basis for D and trimming; V, J and clone size are from that table. In this sample the table shows around 200,000 clones, about 80% of which occur a single time. Of the sample, about 4.5% is held by the ten largest clones.

The CDR3 goes from the cysteine to the phenylalanine over 12 residues. This entry keeps only the CDR3 DNA: 36 bases, framed from base 1. Deletion took 9 bases off V and 4 bases off J, with a span of 10 bases between the germline ends. As encoded in the germline V gene (reference sequence), CDR1 is LNHDA while CDR2 is SQIVND. Collaborating institutions collected whole blood in K2EDTA tubes following their own protocols. Collaborator samples were shipped for TCRbeta analysis as frozen whole blood, isolated PBMCs, or DNA extracted from either sample type. Overall study outcomes, separate from this receptor: How much clinical and demographic metadata was included differed by source and by participant, and the metadata was provided uncurated.

The origin of this receptor is a man aged 45 to 65 with active or convalescent COVID-19. Sequencing used peripheral blood. The chain is assembled from TRBV19 and TRBJ1-5; the D gene assignment is ambiguous. The encoded CDR3 is CASRGANQPQHF. The DNA is TGTGCCAGCCGCGGAGCGAATCAGCCCCAGCATTTT.